These T cell receptor beta chains were read from a single sample in a study of blood T cell repertoires in COVID-19. Libraries were prepared by immunoSEQ multiplex PCR; TCRdb keeps only in-frame clonotypes and omits some of them. The table shows around 100,000 clones, with approximately 70% occurring only once. The source material was peripheral blood. Receptors originate from a man at least 80 years old with acute or convalescent COVID-19. The CDR3 runs from the conserved cysteine through the conserved F or W. The order of the fields is CDR3 length, clone size, J gene, V gene, D gene, CDR3 DNA, CDR3 protein. D genes are given only for firm matches. For some rows the clone size is stated as once, few or many, or as a class when expanded; others skip it.

len: 15; abundance: .; j_gene: TRBJ2-1; v_gene: TRBV7-2; d_gene: TRBD2; CDR3nt: TGTGCCAGCAGCTTGGGACTAGCGGGAGTACCTGAGCAGTTCTTC; CDR3aa: CASSLGLAGVPEQFF
len: 15; abundance: few; j_gene: TRBJ2-1; v_gene: TRBV5-1; d_gene: TRBD1; CDR3nt: TGCGCCAGCCGAAGAACAGGGGGGACATACAATGAGCAGTTCTTC; CDR3aa: CASRRTGGTYNEQFF
len: 14; abundance: .; j_gene: TRBJ2-7; v_gene: TRBV9; d_gene: .; CDR3nt: TGTGCCAGCAGCGGGGGCTTAAGGTCCTACGAGCAGTACTTC; CDR3aa: CASSGGLRSYEQYF
len: 15; abundance: .; j_gene: TRBJ1-5; v_gene: TRBV19; d_gene: .; CDR3nt: TGTGCCACCCGGCCGGCGGGCGTCCCAATTCAGCCCCAGCATTTT; CDR3aa: CATRPAGVPIQPQHF
len: 15; abundance: few; j_gene: TRBJ1-5; v_gene: TRBV7-9; d_gene: TRBD1; CDR3nt: TGTGCCAGCAGCTCAACGGACAGGGGGAATCAGCCCCAGCATTTT; CDR3aa: CASSSTDRGNQPQHF
len: 14; abundance: .; j_gene: TRBJ1-2; v_gene: TRBV7-9; d_gene: TRBD1; CDR3nt: TGTGCCAGCGGCCAGGGGGGCTGGCTAGGGGGCTACACCTTC; CDR3aa: CASGQGGWLGGYTF
len: 15; abundance: .; j_gene: TRBJ2-2; v_gene: TRBV29-1; d_gene: .; CDR3nt: TGCAGCGCCATACAGGGACCTAAGAACACCGGGGAGCTGTTTTTT; CDR3aa: CSAIQGPKNTGELFF
len: 15; abundance: .; j_gene: TRBJ2-3; v_gene: TRBV27; d_gene: .; CDR3nt: TGTGCCAGCAGTTTCGCAGGGGCGGGGGCAGATACGCAGTATTTT; CDR3aa: CASSFAGAGADTQYF
len: 15; abundance: .; j_gene: TRBJ1-6; v_gene: TRBV6-5; d_gene: .; CDR3nt: TGTGCCAGCAGTTACGAGACAGGCGGGAATTCACCCCTCCACTTT; CDR3aa: CASSYETGGNSPLHF
len: 14; abundance: many; j_gene: TRBJ1-6; v_gene: TRBV5-4; d_gene: .; CDR3nt: TGTGCCAGCAGCATAGACAGGAATAATTCACCCCTCCACTTT; CDR3aa: CASSIDRNNSPLHF
len: 15; abundance: .; j_gene: TRBJ2-1; v_gene: TRBV5-8; d_gene: .; CDR3nt: TGTGCCAGCAGCTTGTTGGGACTTATTAACAATGAGCAGTTCTTC; CDR3aa: CASSLLGLINNEQFF
len: 14; abundance: .; j_gene: TRBJ2-5; v_gene: TRBV5-1; d_gene: TRBD2; CDR3nt: TGCGCCAGCAGCATGAGGGAGGGCCTGGGGACCCAGTACTTC; CDR3aa: CASSMREGLGTQYF
len: 15; abundance: few; j_gene: TRBJ1-5; v_gene: TRBV28; d_gene: .; CDR3nt: TGTGCCAGCATTAACTGGGAGGGAGGCAATCAGCCCCAGCATTTT; CDR3aa: CASINWEGGNQPQHF
len: 13; abundance: few; j_gene: TRBJ2-4; v_gene: TRBV19; d_gene: TRBD1; CDR3nt: TGTGCCAGTAGTATTGGGGGACAGGGAGCTCAGTACTTC; CDR3aa: CASSIGGQGAQYF
len: 13; abundance: .; j_gene: TRBJ1-2; v_gene: TRBV24-1; d_gene: TRBD1; CDR3nt: TGTGCCACCAGTGATCGTACAGGGGACGGCTACACCTTC; CDR3aa: CATSDRTGDGYTF
len: 13; abundance: .; j_gene: TRBJ1-2; v_gene: TRBV6-2/TRBV6-3; d_gene: .; CDR3nt: TGTGCCAGCAGCCCATCGACAGGTCACGGCTACACCTTC; CDR3aa: CASSPSTGHGYTF
len: 12; abundance: .; j_gene: TRBJ2-1; v_gene: TRBV2; d_gene: .; CDR3nt: TGTGCCAGCGGTCTAGCCCTGGGTGAGCAGTTCTTC; CDR3aa: CASGLALGEQFF
len: 15; abundance: .; j_gene: TRBJ2-7; v_gene: TRBV4-3; d_gene: TRBD2; CDR3nt: TGCGCCAGCAGCCGTCTAGCGGGCGTCTCTCACGAGCAGTACTTC; CDR3aa: CASSRLAGVSHEQYF